The clone carrying this TCR beta chain showed up just once. This specimen belongs to a study of blood T cell repertoires in COVID-19. Study overall: Sites across the United States, Italy and Spain contributed samples from acute and convalescent COVID-19. Nucleic acid was either cDNA or gDNA, and it came from T cells, B-cell-depleted T cells, or PBMCs.

Authors' methods: Estimates of nucleated cell counts were drawn from the amplification of reference gene primers. The repertoire was sequenced with immunoSEQ multiplex PCR; TCRdb's copy has only in-frame clones and lacks some. V and J calls and clone size are as listed in that table; D and trimming were resolved from the DNA. The sample includes some 170,000 clones, 80% to 90% of them seen just once. V was trimmed by 4 bases and J by 3 bases, leaving 6 bases between them. CDR3 length: 12 residues. CDR1 is MNHNY, CDR2 SVGAGI, per germline (reference sequence). This sequence joins TRBV6-6 and TRBJ1-2; D unresolved. The sequenced material came from peripheral blood. The source is a woman aged 50 to 65 with acute or convalescent COVID-19. As DNA, the CDR3 is TGTGCCAGCAGTTCGGGAGACTATGGCTACACCTTC. Translated, it gives CASSSGDYGYTF.